The table lists the clone carrying this T cell receptor (beta chain) with a few counts. Germline is not matched at one junction end, which may reflect a read error. Per germline, CDR1 SEHNR and CDR2 FQNEAQ (reference sequence). This CDR3 comprises 12 residues. MiXCR was run by TCRdb on the 5' RACE reads, yielding one entry per CDR3 protein. This sample yields 690,000 or so distinct CDR3 sequences, of which 8% to 9% are seen a single time; 0.75% to 1% belongs to the top ten. This record comes from a study of identical twins. All donors comprised healthy Caucasians. The same sample was also studied in work on yellow fever vaccine responses in identical twins.

The sample consisted of PBMCs. V gene TRBV7-9 combines with J gene TRBJ2-5; D not resolved. The TCR sequence derives from a woman under 30 in good health. The DNA of the CDR3 is TGTGTCAGCAGCTTAGACTGGGAGACCCAGTACTTC. Encoded protein: CVSSLDWETQYF.